One and the same sample provided the 4 T cell receptor beta chains below, sequenced in a study of cytomegalovirus exposure and HLA in healthy donors. The PCR employed 60 Vbeta primers together with 13 Jbeta primers. Libraries were prepared by immunoSEQ multiplex PCR; TCRdb keeps only in-frame clonotypes and omits some of them. The table shows about 130,000 clones, with about two thirds occurring only once. Sequencing input: PBMCs. These receptors originate from a man aged 25 to 40 in good health and CMV-seronegative.

The gene calls are TRBV29-1 and TRBJ2-1, with TRBD1 as a possible D gene (6 bases). V gave up 3 bases and J gave up 0 bases, with 21 bases separating them. CDR1 and CDR2 (germline): SQVTM, ANQGSEA. The length of the CDR3 is 18 residues. The CDR3 sequence: CSVEGVQGDSPSYNEQFF. CDR3 in DNA: TGCAGCGTTGAGGGGGTACAGGGAGATTCCCCCTCCTACAATGAGCAGTTCTTC.

The genes are TRBV5-1 and TRBJ2-7, with TRBD2 matching 9 bases. Germline CDR1 and CDR2: SGHRS and YFSETQ. V dropped 0 bases and J dropped 6; count of bases not matched to a gene: 7. The CDR3 runs 15 residues. DNA of the CDR3: TGCGCCAGCAGCTTGGCCGTCCTAGCGGGGAGCGAGCAGTACTTC. This gives the protein CASSLAVLAGSEQYF. Using reference TRBV5-1 and TRBJ2-7 for the parts outside the CDR3, the full variable domain is KAGVTQTPRYLIKTRGQQVTLSCSPISGHRSVSWYQQTPGQGLQFLFEYFSETQRNKGNFPGRFSGRQFSNSRSEMNVSTLELGDSALYLCASSLAVLAGSEQYFGPGTRLTVT.

The table lists this clone with a few counts. The V call is TRBV4-1, the J call TRBJ2-1; possibly TRBD2 for D (5 bases). Germline V lookup: CDR1 MGHRA, CDR2 YSYEKL. This CDR3 spans 13 amino acids. V was pared by 0 bases and J by 9 bases, with 9 bases between. CDR3 DNA sequence: TGCGCCAGCAGCCAAGAGAGGGCACGTGAGCAGTTCTTC. Its protein is CASSQERAREQFF.

This clone was seen a handful of times. The chain employs TRBV9 and TRBJ1-1, with 8 bases fitting TRBD1. The V gene end was trimmed by 1 base and the J gene end by 2 bases; junction bases not matched to a gene: 4. The germline CDR1 and CDR2 sequences are SGDLS and YYNGEE. The CDR3 consists of 15 residues. CDR3 bases: TGTGCCAGCAGCGTAAGTGCAGGGGGCAACACTGAAGCTTTCTTT. It specifies CASSVSAGGNTEAFF.